Below, 23 T cell receptor beta chains from the same sample are listed, as sequenced in a study of beta chain features in type 1 diabetes. Overall study results and limits: Among patients with Type 1 diabetes, TCRB CDR3s were moderately but significantly shorter in every one of the four CD4+ subsets.

The antigens for these receptors are not known. Sequencing targeted expressed TCRB transcripts, as all isolated RNA had been reverse transcribed. Only in-frame clones appear in the TCRdb table, and some are missing; sequencing was by immunoSEQ multiplex PCR. The sample records about 140,000 clones, 10% to 15% being singletons. What was sequenced was central memory CD4+ T cells from blood. These receptors were collected from a man between 18 and 35 years old with type 1 diabetes.

In its sample, this clone was seen a few times. The chain has TRBV14 and TRBJ2-7; D is undetermined. CDR3 length: 12 amino acids. From germline, CDR1 is SGHDN and CDR2 FVKESK. V was pared by 4 bases and J by 0 bases, with 4 bases between. CDR3 sequence (DNA): TGTGCCAGCAGCCGCTTCTCCTACGAGCAGTACTTC. It specifies CASSRFSYEQYF. Full variable domain (remainder filled in from reference TRBV14 and TRBJ2-7): EAGVTQFPSHSVIEKGQTVTLRCDPISGHDNLYWYRRVMGKEIKFLLHFVKESKQDESGMPNNRFLAERTGGTYSTLKVQPAELEDSGVYFCASSRFSYEQYFGPGTRLTVT.

The chain recombines TRBV13 with TRBJ2-3, with D unclear. The CDR3 totals 14 residues. CDR1 is PRHDT and CDR2 is FYEKMQ in the germline V gene (reference sequence). The germline V and J ends were trimmed by 1 base and 0 bases, with 5 bases remaining between them. The CDR3 region is CASSLVGSTDTQYF. As DNA, the CDR3 is TGTGCCAGCAGCTTAGTGGGCAGCACAGATACGCAGTATTTT.

CDR3 loop: CASSLAGVPTDTQYF. The CDR3 nucleotides are TGCGCCAGCAGCTTGGCGGGGGTACCCACAGATACGCAGTATTTT. The rearrangement links TRBV5-1 to TRBJ2-3; possible D gene TRBD2, 6 bases. V lost 0 bases to trimming and J lost 2 bases, with 10 bases between them. CDR1 and CDR2 from the germline V gene are SGHRS and YFSETQ. The CDR3 sequence is 15 residues long.

The V and J genes are TRBV9 and TRBJ2-1; 7 bases align to TRBD2. Germline assignment: CDR1 SGDLS and CDR2 YYNGEE. The ends lost 3 bases at V and 2 bases at J; junction bases unmatched: 2. There are 14 residues in the CDR3. This CDR3 reads CASSGGSPYNEQFF. CDR3 DNA: TGTGCCAGCAGCGGCGGGAGCCCCTACAATGAGCAGTTCTTC.

The J gene is TRBJ1-1, the V gene TRBV29-1; D gene ambiguous. Germline-derived CDR1 and CDR2 are SQVTM and ANQGSEA. Trimming took 4 bases from V and 8 from J, leaving 11 bases between them. The CDR3 consists of 11 residues. For the CDR3, the DNA is TGCAGCGTTGTAAGGGTTGCCGAAGCTTTCTTT. Translated, it gives CSVVRVAEAFF.

The CDR3 DNA reads as TGTGCCAGCAGTCCGGACATCTCTAAGGGGGAGACCCAGTACTTC. Translation gives CASSPDISKGETQYF. The V and J genes are TRBV28 and TRBJ2-5; D may be TRBD1 (5 bases). The CDR3 loop spans 15 amino acids. Germline CDR1 MDHEN, CDR2 SYDVKM. V was trimmed by 5 bases and J by 5 bases, leaving 18 bases between them.

This clone was observed a handful of times. The V call is TRBV18, the J call TRBJ2-5, with D tentatively TRBD1 (6 bases). V lost 6 bases and J lost 5, with 22 bases in between. This CDR3 region has 16 residues. The germline CDR1 and CDR2 sequences are KGHSH and LQKENI. The CDR3 DNA reads TGTGCCAGCTCCCTCTGGGACACGAAAACGGGGGAGACCCAGTACTTC. This codes for CASSLWDTKTGETQYF.

This clone was seen many times. The chain carries TRBV10-3 and TRBJ2-3; 9 bases align to TRBD1. The CDR3 runs 14 residues. CDR1 is ENHRY and CDR2 is SYGVKD in the germline V gene. Trimming cost V 6 bases and J 0 bases; bases outside gene matches: 1. The chain's CDR3 is CAIRGQGSTDTQYF. CDR3 in DNA: TGTGCCATCAGGGGACAGGGAAGCACAGATACGCAGTATTTT.

V gene TRBV29-1 combines with J gene TRBJ2-2, with 7 bases matching TRBD2. From germline, CDR1 is SQVTM and CDR2 ANQGSEA. V lost 7 bases and J lost 7; bases outside the gene matches: 12. This CDR3 region has 14 residues. The CDR3 DNA follows: TGCAGCGGGGGCTCCTCTAGCGGAGGCGGGGAGCTGTTTTTT. Protein sequence: CSGGSSSGGGELFF.

This chain joins TRBV10-1 and TRBJ2-2; 11 bases are a match to TRBD2. The CDR3 loop spans 15 amino acids. CDR1 is WNHNN, CDR2 SYGVQD, per germline (reference sequence). V was pared by 2 bases and J by 5 bases, with 1 base of the junction left unmatched. The CDR3 DNA reads as TGCGCCAGCAGTGAGCGACTAGCGGGGACCGGGGAGCTGTTTTTT. This sequence encodes CASSERLAGTGELFF.

This clone showed up just a few times. The chain links TRBV9 to TRBJ1-2; the D is unclear. The CDR3 loop spans 14 amino acids. Between the trimmed V and J ends, which lost 0 bases and 4 bases, there was a span of 10 bases. Germline loops: CDR1 SGDLS, CDR2 YYNGEE. CDR3 protein: CASSVEEEPYGYTF. In DNA form, the CDR3 reads TGTGCCAGCAGCGTAGAAGAGGAGCCCTATGGCTACACCTTC.

The rearrangement uses TRBV10-3 and TRBJ2-7; D is perhaps TRBD1 or TRBD2 (5 bases each). The CDR3 extends over 13 amino acids. The germline V gene has CDR1 ENHRY and CDR2 SYGVKD. V dropped 8 bases and J dropped 5 bases, with 16 bases sitting between them. CDR3 in DNA: TGTGCCATCGCTGGGGGACCAACTGACGAGCAGTACTTC. As protein: CAIAGGPTDEQYF.

The chain combines TRBV19 with TRBJ2-1; D is possibly TRBD1 (5 bases). Trimming shortened V by 5 bases and J by 9 bases, and 11 bases separated the two germline ends. Germline V gene data show CDR1 as LNHDA and CDR2 as SQIVND (reference sequence). The CDR3 totals 12 residues. CDR3 protein: CASSPREGEQFF. CDR3 nucleotide sequence: TGTGCCAGTAGTCCCAGGGAAGGTGAGCAGTTCTTC. Combining the CDR3 with reference TRBV19 and TRBJ2-1 gives the whole variable domain DGGITQSPKYLFRKEGQNVTLSCEQNLNHDAMYWYRQDPGQGLRLIYYSQIVNDFQKGDIAEGYSVSREKKESFPLTVTSAQKNPTAFYLCASSPREGEQFFGPGTRLTVL.

This chain links TRBV18 with TRBJ1-1; TRBD1 might be the D (6 bases). Trimming took 3 bases from V and 7 from J, leaving 15 bases between them. This CDR3 comprises 14 residues. Per the germline V gene, CDR1 is KGHSH and CDR2 is LQKENI. The chain's CDR3 is CASSPDQQGLEAFF. The CDR3, as DNA: TGTGCCAGCTCACCTGACCAACAGGGACTTGAAGCTTTCTTT.

The chain links TRBV6-1 to TRBJ1-1; 7 bases fit TRBD1. Germline V gives CDR1 MNHNS, CDR2 SASEGT. The CDR3 totals 14 residues. V lost 6 bases and J lost 1; bases outside the gene matches: 5. CDR3 nucleotide sequence: TGTGCCAGCAGGATAACAGGGGCGAACACTGAAGCTTTCTTT. Encoded protein: CASRITGANTEAFF.

J is TRBJ2-3 and V is TRBV2; 7 bases align to TRBD1. Losses at the gene ends were 8 bases for V and 3 bases for J; bases not matched to a gene: 5. Germline V lookup: CDR1 SNHLY, CDR2 FYNNEI. The CDR3 is 13 amino acids. The CDR3 DNA follows: TGTGCCAGCGGGACAGAGAAGACAGATACGCAGTATTTT. This sequence encodes CASGTEKTDTQYF.

The table lists this clone with a few counts. The J gene is TRBJ2-3, the V gene TRBV7-8; tentatively, D is TRBD1 or TRBD2 (5 bases each). The CDR3 runs 16 residues. In germline, CDR1 is SGHVS, CDR2 FQNEAQ. V lost 5 bases and J lost 7, with 22 bases in between. The CDR3 nucleotides read TGTGCCAGCAGCCCCAACGGGTGGCTTCGGGACCATACGCAGTATTTT. This encodes CASSPNGWLRDHTQYF.

This rearrangement joins TRBV19 to TRBJ1-1; D gene unclear. CDR1 LNHDA and CDR2 SQIVND come from the germline V gene (reference sequence). This CDR3 spans 15 amino acids. V lost 5 bases and J lost 2, with 15 bases in between. The CDR3 DNA is TGTGCCAGTAGTCCTCACCCGGCGAGCAACACTGAAGCTTTCTTT. This encodes CASSPHPASNTEAFF.

A remark on this clone: One junction end disagrees with the germline gene, perhaps due to a read error. This chain joins TRBV7-8 and TRBJ1-1; maybe TRBD1 (6 bases). The germline CDR1 and CDR2 sequences are SGHVS and FQNEAQ. The CDR3 sequence is 16 residues long. The CDR3 reads CASRLGQNLANTEAFF. The CDR3 DNA reads TGTGCCAGCCGCTTAGGACAGAATCTTGCCAACACTGAAGCTTTCTTT.

The CDR3 DNA sequence: TGCGCCAGCGGGAGCAGTCCCACAGATACGCAGTATTTT. This sequence encodes CASGSSPTDTQYF. The chain recombines TRBV5-1 with TRBJ2-3; tentatively, D is TRBD2 (5 bases). This CDR3 comprises 13 residues. Germline lookup yields CDR1 SGHRS and CDR2 YFSETQ. V dropped 7 bases and J dropped 2 bases, with 11 bases sitting between them.

This clone has more than one count but fewer than ten. The rearrangement uses TRBV15 and TRBJ1-1; possibly TRBD1 for D (6 bases). The CDR3 runs to 18 residues. V was cut by 5 bases and J by 5 bases, with 27 bases left in between. Germline V lookup: CDR1 LNHNV, CDR2 YYDKDF (reference sequence). The CDR3: CATSSPAGAKLGGTEAFF. The CDR3 region has the DNA TGTGCCACCAGCTCCCCCGCAGGAGCGAAGTTAGGGGGGACTGAAGCTTTCTTT.

This clone was picked up one time. Other DNA sequences in this sample translate to the same CDR3. J is TRBJ1-6 and V is TRBV2; no clear D. Germline loops: CDR1 SNHLY, CDR2 FYNNEI. The CDR3 consists of 15 residues. The V and J ends lost 4 bases and 0 bases respectively, with 7 bases between them. The CDR3 bases are TGTGCCAGCAGTGGGCAGAGCTCCTATAATTCACCCCTCCACTTT. It codes for CASSGQSSYNSPLHF.

This clone showed up just a few times. The chain carries TRBV12-5 and TRBJ2-1, with 11 positions matching TRBD2. With V trimmed by 6 bases and J by 5 bases, 9 bases remained unmatched. From germline, CDR1 is LGHNT and CDR2 FRNRAP. The CDR3 has 16 amino acids. The CDR3 protein is CASGQALAGGHNEQFF. The DNA of the CDR3 is TGTGCTAGTGGACAAGCTCTAGCGGGGGGTCACAATGAGCAGTTCTTC. Full variable domain (rest looked up from reference TRBV12-5 and TRBJ2-1): DARVTQTPRHKVTEMGQEVTMRCQPILGHNTVFWYRQTMMQGLELLAYFRNRAPLDDSGMPKDRFSAEMPDATLATLKIQPSEPRDSAVYFCASGQALAGGHNEQFFGPGTRLTVL.